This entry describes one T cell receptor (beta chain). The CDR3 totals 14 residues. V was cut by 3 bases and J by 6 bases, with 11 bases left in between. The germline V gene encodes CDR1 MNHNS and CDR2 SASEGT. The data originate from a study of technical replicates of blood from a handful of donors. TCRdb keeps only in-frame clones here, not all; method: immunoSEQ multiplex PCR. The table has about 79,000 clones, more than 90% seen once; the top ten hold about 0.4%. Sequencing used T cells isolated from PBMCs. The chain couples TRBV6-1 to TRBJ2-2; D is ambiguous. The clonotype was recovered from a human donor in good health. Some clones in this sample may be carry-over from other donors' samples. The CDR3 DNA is TGTGCCAGCAGTGATAAGCGATCCGCCGGGGAGCTGTTTTTT. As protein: CASSDKRSAGELFF.